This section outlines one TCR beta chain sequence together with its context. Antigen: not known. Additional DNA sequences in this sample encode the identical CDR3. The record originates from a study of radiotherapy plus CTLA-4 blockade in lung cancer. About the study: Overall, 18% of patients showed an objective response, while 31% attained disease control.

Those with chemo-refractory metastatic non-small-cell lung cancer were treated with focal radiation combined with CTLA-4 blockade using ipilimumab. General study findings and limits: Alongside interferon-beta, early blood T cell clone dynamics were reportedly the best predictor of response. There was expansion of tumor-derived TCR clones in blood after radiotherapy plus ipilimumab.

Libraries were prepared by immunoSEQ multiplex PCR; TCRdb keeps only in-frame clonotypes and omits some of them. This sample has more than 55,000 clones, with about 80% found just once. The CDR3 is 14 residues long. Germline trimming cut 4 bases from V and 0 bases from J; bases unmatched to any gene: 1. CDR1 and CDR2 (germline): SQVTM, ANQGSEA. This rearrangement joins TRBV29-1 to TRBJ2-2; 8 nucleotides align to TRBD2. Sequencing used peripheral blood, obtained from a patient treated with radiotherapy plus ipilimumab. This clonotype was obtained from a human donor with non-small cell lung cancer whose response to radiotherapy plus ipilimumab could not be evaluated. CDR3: CSVAGGPNTGELFF. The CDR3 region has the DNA TGCAGCGTTGCGGGGGGGCCGAACACCGGGGAGCTGTTTTTT.